This T cell receptor (beta chain) is drawn from a study of T cells of healthy individuals. This clonotype was seen a few times. TCRdb re-derived calls from the 5' RACE reads in MiXCR, one entry per CDR3 protein. The top ten clones hold about 4.7% of a sample with tens of thousands of distinct CDR3 sequences, under 20% of them seen once. The V end was cut by 5 bases, the J end by 3 bases, with 16 bases between. Per the germline V gene, CDR1 is MGHRA and CDR2 is YSYEKL. This CDR3 is 15 amino acids long. The TCR originated in a human donor in good health. V is TRBV4-1 and J is TRBJ1-2; no firm D call. For the CDR3, the DNA is TGCGCCAGCAGCATACAGATGACCGGCGACTATGGCTACACCTTC. Residues: CASSIQMTGDYGYTF.